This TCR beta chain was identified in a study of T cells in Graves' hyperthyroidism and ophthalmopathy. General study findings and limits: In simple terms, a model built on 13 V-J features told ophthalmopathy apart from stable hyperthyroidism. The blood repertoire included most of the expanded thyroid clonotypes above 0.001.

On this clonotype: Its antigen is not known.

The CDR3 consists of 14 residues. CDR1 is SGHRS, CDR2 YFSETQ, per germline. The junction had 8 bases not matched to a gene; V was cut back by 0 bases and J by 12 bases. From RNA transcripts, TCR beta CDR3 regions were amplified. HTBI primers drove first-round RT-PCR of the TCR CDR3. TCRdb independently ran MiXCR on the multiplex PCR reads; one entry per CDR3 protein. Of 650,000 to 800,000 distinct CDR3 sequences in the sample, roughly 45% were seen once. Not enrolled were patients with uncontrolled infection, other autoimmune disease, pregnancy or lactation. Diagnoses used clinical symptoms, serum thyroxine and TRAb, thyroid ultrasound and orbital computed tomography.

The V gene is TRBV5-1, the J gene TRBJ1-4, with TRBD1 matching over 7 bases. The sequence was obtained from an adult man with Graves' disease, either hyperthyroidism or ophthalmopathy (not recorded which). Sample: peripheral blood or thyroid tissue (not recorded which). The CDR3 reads CASSLGGTVKELFF. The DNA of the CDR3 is TGCGCCAGCAGCTTGGGAGGGACAGTCAAAGAACTGTTTTTT. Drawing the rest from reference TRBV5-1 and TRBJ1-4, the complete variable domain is KAGVTQTPRYLIKTRGQQVTLSCSPISGHRSVSWYQQTPGQGLQFLFEYFSETQRNKGNFPGRFSGRQFSNSRSEMNVSTLELGDSALYLCASSLGGTVKELFFGSGTQLSVL.